Included here is one T cell receptor (beta chain) sequence, with context. Its antigen is as yet unknown. The data derive from a study of T-cell memory formation after mild COVID-19. Study summary: In these data, TCR clusters were largely donor specific.

Study results and caveats: Some SARS-CoV-2-responding clones were already detected in memory before infection. The authors left the SARS-CoV-2 specificity of second-wave clones peaking on day 37 unconfirmed. Clones shrinking between day 15 and 85 showed a balanced CD4/CD8 split, and those that grew later tilted toward CD4+.

Each CDR3 protein is one row after TCRdb ran MiXCR on the 5' RACE reads. The table lists 200,000 or so distinct CDR3 sequences, 16% of them singletons. V dropped 0 bases and J dropped 1 base, with 6 bases sitting between them. This CDR3 spans 15 amino acids. Germline V gene sequence: CDR1 LNHNV, CDR2 YYDKDF (reference sequence). Sample: PBMCs or a T cell subset sorted from them (not recorded which). The clonotype originates from an adult woman who had mild COVID-19 (a few samples of this study predate the infection). Cell type and time point are not known. The chain combines TRBV15 with TRBJ2-2; D perhaps matches TRBD2 (5 bases). The CDR3 protein is CATSRDRGNTGELFF. CDR3 sequence (DNA): TGTGCCACCAGCAGAGATCGGGGGAACACCGGGGAGCTGTTTTTT.